A single sample gave rise to the 31 T cell receptor beta chains below, sequenced in a study of Ad26.COV2.S vaccination and SARS-CoV-2 variants. As for treatment: around 19 received Ad26.COV2.S at low or high dose, single or two shots; about 5 received placebo; per-sample allocation not given. Specimens were obtained on day 63 following the first vaccine or placebo injection. Sequenced by immunoSEQ multiplex PCR; TCRdb stores in-frame clones only, minus some. Of roughly 700,000 clones in the sample, approximately 88% were seen once. This sample comprised peripheral blood, obtained in a trial of Ad26.COV2.S vaccine versus placebo. All receptors come from a person between 18 and 65 years old who received the Ad26.COV2.S COVID-19 vaccine or a placebo.

The chain carries TRBV30 and TRBJ1-4; unclear D gene. CDR3 size: 12 residues. Trimming took 5 bases from V and 7 from J, leaving 11 bases between them. CDR1 and CDR2 (germline): GTSNPN, SVGIG (reference sequence). The DNA for the CDR3 is TGTGCCTGGCGAGGGTTTCGTGAAAAACTGTTTTTT. It codes for CAWRGFREKLFF.

V and J are TRBV9 and TRBJ2-1, with D possibly matching TRBD2 (6 bases). This CDR3 contains 16 residues. The V end lost 3 bases, the J end lost 2 bases, and 15 bases lay between the germline ends. The germline V gene has CDR1 SGDLS and CDR2 YYNGEE. The CDR3 bases are TGTGCCAGCAGCGCGCGACTAGATGGCCCCTACAATGAGCAGTTCTTC. Translated: CASSARLDGPYNEQFF.

The CDR3 bases are TGTGCCTGGATTCGCTCAGGGGATCGCACAGATACGCAGTATTTT. Translated: CAWIRSGDRTDTQYF. The V gene is TRBV30, the J gene TRBJ2-3, with TRBD1 as a possible D gene (6 bases). There are 15 residues in the CDR3. The V gene's germline CDR1 is GTSNPN and CDR2 SVGIG (reference sequence). Deletions cut 4 bases from V and 1 base from J, with 15 bases between.

This clone has only one observation. The rearrangement uses TRBV19 and TRBJ1-5; 7 bases align to TRBD1. Germline lookup yields CDR1 LNHDA and CDR2 SQIVND (reference sequence). This CDR3 contains 17 residues. The V and J ends lost 4 bases and 3 bases, in that order; junction bases with no gene match: 12. The CDR3 reads CASSKEDRDPSNQPQHF. DNA of the CDR3: TGTGCCAGTAGTAAGGAAGACAGGGACCCGTCCAATCAGCCCCAGCATTTT.

This chain connects TRBV7-6 to TRBJ1-4; D is possibly TRBD1 (5 bases). The CDR3 runs 19 residues. Trimming took 2 bases from V and 0 from J, leaving 19 bases between them. Germline CDR1 and CDR2: SGHVS and FNYEAQ. CDR3: CASSLMVPGQIPTNEKLFF. CDR3 DNA: TGTGCCAGCAGCTTAATGGTACCCGGACAAATTCCAACTAATGAAAAACTGTTTTTT.

The chain joins TRBV2 to TRBJ1-5; the D is unclear. CDR1 and CDR2 from the germline V gene are SNHLY and FYNNEI. This CDR3 contains 16 residues. V lost 0 bases, J lost 2 bases, and 11 bases lay in between. CDR3 sequence (DNA): TGTGCCAGCAGTGAAGCGCCCCGGAACGGCAATCAGCCCCAGCATTTT. Translation: CASSEAPRNGNQPQHF.

The chain is built from TRBV3-1 (or the pseudogene TRBV3-2) and TRBJ2-3; TRBD1 matches at 11 bases. J was trimmed by 1 base and V by 5 bases; bases with no gene match: 5. The CDR3 contains 16 residues. Looked up from germline, CDR1 is LGHDT and CDR2 is YNNKEL (reference sequence). Here the CDR3 reads CASSRGQGARTDTQYF. In nucleotides, the CDR3 is TGTGCCAGCAGCAGAGGACAGGGGGCCCGCACAGATACGCAGTATTTT.

This clone is a singleton in its sample. Other DNA sequences in this specimen translate into the identical CDR3. The rearrangement joins TRBV6-5 to TRBJ2-7; possibly TRBD2 for D (5 bases). Germline V lookup: CDR1 MNHEY, CDR2 SVGAGI. Trimming removed 7 bases from V and 3 bases from J, with 7 bases in between. The CDR3 runs 11 residues. The DNA of the CDR3 is TGTGCCAGCACCGAGGGCTACGAGCAGTACTTC. Encoded protein: CASTEGYEQYF.

The V gene is TRBV2, the J gene TRBJ2-7, with D perhaps matching TRBD1 (6 bases). Germline V lookup: CDR1 SNHLY, CDR2 FYNNEI. V gave up 5 bases and J gave up 0 bases, with 11 bases separating them. There are 14 residues in the CDR3. The CDR3 nucleotides are TGTGCCAGCAGTCATCAGGGGAGCTCCTACGAGCAGTACTTC. This codes for CASSHQGSSYEQYF.

The J gene is TRBJ2-5, the V gene TRBV11-2, with unresolved D. In germline, CDR1 is SGHAT, CDR2 FQNNGV. V dropped 2 bases and J dropped 4 bases, with 11 bases sitting between them. This CDR3 has 14 amino acids. As DNA, the CDR3 is TGTGCCAGCAGCTTACCCGAAAGTATAGAGACCCAGTACTTC. Amino acid sequence: CASSLPESIETQYF. The entire variable domain, with the rest obtained from reference TRBV11-2 and TRBJ2-5, is as follows: EAGVAQSPRYKIIEKRQSVAFWCNPISGHATLYWYQQILGQGPKLLIQFQNNGVVDDSQLPKDRFSAERLKGVDSTLKIQPAKLEDSAVYLCASSLPESIETQYFGPGTRLLVL.

The rearrangement links TRBV7-6 to TRBJ2-7; 11 bases are a match to TRBD2. V shed 5 bases and J 7 bases; nucleotides not matched to a gene: 10. The CDR3 has 15 amino acids. Germline V lookup: CDR1 SGHVS, CDR2 FNYEAQ. This CDR3 is CASSAIAGGPGEQYF. In DNA, the CDR3 is TGTGCCAGCAGCGCTATAGCGGGAGGGCCGGGTGAGCAGTACTTC.

DNA for the CDR3: TGTGCCAGCAGCCGATTAGGGACAGGTTACGGGGAGCTGTTTTTT. Its translation: CASSRLGTGYGELFF. This chain links TRBV7-6 with TRBJ2-2, with 8 bases aligning to TRBD1. This CDR3 region has 15 residues. Germline V gene sequence: CDR1 SGHVS, CDR2 FNYEAQ. V was pared by 5 bases and J by 7 bases, with 9 bases of the junction left unmatched.

A remark on this clone: This specimen includes other DNA sequences encoding the same CDR3. The chain uses TRBV12-3 or TRBV12-4 and TRBJ2-7, with no clear D. The V and J ends lost 6 bases and 0 bases respectively, with 6 bases between them. This CDR3 is 12 amino acids long. The CDR3 sequence: CASSPSSYEQYF. The CDR3 DNA is TGTGCCAGCAGCCCTAGCTCCTACGAGCAGTACTTC.

The chain is built from TRBV18 and TRBJ1-2; tentative D call: TRBD1 (5 bases). Trimming took 2 bases from V and 1 from J, leaving 14 bases between them. The CDR3 is 16 amino acids. Germline-derived CDR1 and CDR2 are KGHSH and LQKENI. CDR3 sequence (DNA): TGTGCCAGCTCACCAAATAGACAGCCATTTAACTATGGCTACACCTTC. It is translated as CASSPNRQPFNYGYTF.

This chain uses TRBV14 with TRBJ2-3; 7 bases map to TRBD1. There are 15 residues in the CDR3. CDR1 SGHDN and CDR2 FVKESK come from the germline V gene. Trimming cost V 3 bases and J 0 bases; bases outside gene matches: 3. The CDR3 nucleotides read TGTGCCAGCAGCCACGAGGGGGCTAGCACAGATACGCAGTATTTT. It is translated as CASSHEGASTDTQYF.

V gene TRBV18 combines with J gene TRBJ2-3, with D unclear. V gave up 0 bases and J gave up 12 bases, with 13 bases separating them. CDR3 length: 13 residues. The germline V gene has CDR1 KGHSH and CDR2 LQKENI. CDR3 bases: TGTGCCAGCTCACCACCCGGGCTCGAGGAACAGTATTTT. Translated, it gives CASSPPGLEEQYF.

This clone has just a few counts. The gene calls are TRBV7-9 and TRBJ1-5, with no clear D. V gave up 3 bases and J gave up 7 bases, with 7 bases separating them. The CDR3 is 12 residues long. Germline loops: CDR1 SEHNR, CDR2 FQNEAQ (reference sequence). The CDR3 DNA reads as TGTGCCAGCAGCTTCGGAGGGCAGCCCCAGCATTTT. Its protein product is CASSFGGQPQHF.

The chain couples TRBV5-8 to TRBJ1-1; the D is unclear. The CDR3 is 15 residues long. CDR1 and CDR2 (germline): SGHTS, YDEGEE. V was trimmed by 6 bases and J by 1 base, leaving 16 bases between them. DNA for the CDR3: TGTGCCAGCAATCTCGGGATTTCTCCGAACACTGAAGCTTTCTTT. Its protein product is CASNLGISPNTEAFF.

Concerning this clone: The DNA is left out, because the CDR3 cannot be placed on it with certainty; the CDR3 is given as TCRdb lists it. The chain combines TRBV12-3 or TRBV12-4 with TRBJ2-5; the table calls TRBD1, which could not be checked here. The CDR3 contains 13 residues when both ends are counted. CDR3 amino acids: CASSFGPGETQYF.

The chain links TRBV14 to TRBJ2-5, with D possibly being TRBD1 (5 bases). In germline, CDR1 is SGHDN, CDR2 FVKESK. The CDR3 runs to 13 residues. V lost 3 bases and J lost 0, with 5 bases in between. The CDR3, as DNA: TGTGCCAGCAGCCAGGACAACCAAGAGACCCAGTACTTC. Translating it yields CASSQDNQETQYF.

The chain employs TRBV5-1 and TRBJ2-2; no reliable D call. Germline CDR1 reads SGHRS; CDR2 reads YFSETQ. This CDR3 is 12 amino acids long. The V and J ends lost 4 bases and 5 bases respectively, with 6 bases between them. This CDR3 is CASSELTGELFF. The CDR3 DNA reads TGCGCCAGCAGCGAACTGACCGGGGAGCTGTTTTTT.

The V call is TRBV7-8, the J call TRBJ1-2, with D possibly TRBD1 on 5 matching bases. Trimming took 3 bases from V and 8 from J, leaving 13 bases between them. The CDR3 length is 13 residues. The V gene's germline CDR1 is SGHVS and CDR2 FQNEAQ. CDR3 DNA: TGTGCCAGCAGCTTTGGACAATTGGGGGGCTACACCTTC. It specifies CASSFGQLGGYTF. The full variable domain, rest sourced from reference TRBV7-8 and TRBJ1-2, is GAGVSQSPRYKVAKRGQDVALRCDPISGHVSLFWYQQALGQGPEFLTYFQNEAQLDKSGLPSDRFFAERPEGSVSTLKIQRTQQEDSAVYLCASSFGQLGGYTFGSGTRLTVV.

This clone has only one observation. The chain links TRBV4-1 to TRBJ2-7; TRBD1 matches 8 bases. Trimming at V came to 3 bases and at J to 3 bases, leaving 10 bases not matched to a gene. The length of the CDR3 is 16 residues. CDR1 is MGHRA, CDR2 YSYEKL, per germline. The CDR3 sequence: CASSHTPGQVHYEQYF. As DNA, the CDR3 is TGCGCCAGCAGCCACACTCCGGGACAGGTTCACTACGAGCAGTACTTC.

The chain combines TRBV24-1 with TRBJ2-2; D is possibly TRBD2 (6 bases). Deletions cut 1 base from V and 3 bases from J, with 11 bases between. The CDR3 contains 16 residues. Germline CDR1 is KGHDR and CDR2 is SFDVKD. CDR3 protein: CATSDFPGRDTGELFF. DNA for the CDR3: TGTGCCACCAGTGATTTCCCCGGGAGAGACACCGGGGAGCTGTTTTTT.

The chain recombines TRBV18 with TRBJ2-1; no clear D. CDR3 length: 13 residues. The V and J ends lost 3 bases and 5 bases respectively, with 8 bases between them. Germline V gene sequence: CDR1 KGHSH, CDR2 LQKENI. Here the CDR3 DNA reads TGTGCCAGCTCACCGTTAGTAAACAATGAGCAGTTCTTC. It translates to CASSPLVNNEQFF.

The chain has TRBV18 and TRBJ1-1; the match to TRBD1 covers 7 bases. Trimming removed 0 bases from V and 3 bases from J; junction bases left unmatched: 7. Germline V gives CDR1 KGHSH, CDR2 LQKENI. This CDR3 has 16 amino acids. The CDR3 bases are TGTGCCAGCTCACCACCGACAGGGAGAGGGGACACTGAAGCTTTCTTT. Translated, it gives CASSPPTGRGDTEAFF.

This clone was observed a single time. The rearrangement uses TRBV11-1 and TRBJ2-1, with 9 bases matching TRBD1. After removal of 4 bases from V and 4 bases from J, the junction contained 5 bases not matched to a gene. The V gene's germline CDR1 is SGHAT and CDR2 FQDESV (reference sequence). The CDR3 consists of 15 residues. CDR3 amino acids: CASSSTGGWYNEQFF. The DNA for the CDR3 is TGTGCCAGCAGCTCGACAGGGGGGTGGTACAATGAGCAGTTCTTC.

The gene calls are TRBV10-1 and TRBJ1-4; D is perhaps TRBD1 (6 bases). Trimming stripped 3 bases from V and 10 bases from J, with 15 bases between. The CDR3 runs to 14 residues. CDR1 and CDR2 from the germline V gene are WNHNN and SYGVQD (reference sequence). The CDR3 reads CASSERSPGAKLFF. The CDR3 coding sequence is TGCGCCAGCAGTGAACGGAGCCCGGGGGCAAAACTGTTTTTT.

This chain connects TRBV3-1 (or the pseudogene TRBV3-2) to TRBJ1-4, with D possibly matching TRBD1 (5 bases). Germline V gene lookup returns CDR1 LGHDT and CDR2 YNNKEL (reference sequence). The CDR3 is made up of 15 amino acids. The V end was cut by 1 base, the J end by 8 bases, with 14 bases between. In nucleotides, the CDR3 is TGTGCCAGCAGCCAAGGGGCGGGGGATCAGGAAAAACTGTTTTTT. As protein: CASSQGAGDQEKLFF.

In its sample, this clone was seen a few times. The V gene is TRBV6-5, the J gene TRBJ2-7, with D perhaps assigned TRBD1 or TRBD2 (6 bases each). Germline V lookup: CDR1 MNHEY, CDR2 SVGAGI. V dropped 0 bases and J dropped 7 bases, with 16 bases sitting between them. The CDR3 is made up of 15 amino acids. The CDR3 DNA is TGTGCCAGCAGTTACTCGTCCGCGGGACATTGGGAGCAGTACTTC. The encoded protein is CASSYSSAGHWEQYF.

This sequence joins TRBV5-6 and TRBJ2-1; weak D call: TRBD2 (5 bases). Per germline, CDR1 SGHDT and CDR2 YYEEEE. CDR3 length: 15 residues. V was pared by 4 bases and J by 0 bases, with 11 bases between. CDR3 nucleotide sequence: TGTGCCAGCAGCGCTCCGGGGAGCTCCTACAATGAGCAGTTCTTC. It encodes CASSAPGSSYNEQFF.